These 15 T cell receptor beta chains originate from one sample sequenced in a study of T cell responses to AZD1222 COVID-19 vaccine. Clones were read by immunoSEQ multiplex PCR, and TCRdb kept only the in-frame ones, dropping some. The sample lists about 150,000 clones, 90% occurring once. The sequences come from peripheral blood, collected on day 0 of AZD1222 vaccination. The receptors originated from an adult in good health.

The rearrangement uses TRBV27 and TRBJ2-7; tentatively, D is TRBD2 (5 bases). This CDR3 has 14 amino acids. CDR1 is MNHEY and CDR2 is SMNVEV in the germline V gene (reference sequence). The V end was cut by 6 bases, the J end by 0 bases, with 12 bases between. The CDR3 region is CASSYRGNSYEQYF. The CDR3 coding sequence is TGTGCCAGCAGCTACCGGGGAAACTCCTACGAGCAGTACTTC.

CDR3 coding DNA: TGTGCCAGCAGCCCTAGGGGGGGACAGTTGTCTGAAGCTTTCTTT. This gives the protein CASSPRGGQLSEAFF. The rearrangement links TRBV11-3 to TRBJ1-1, with 7 positions matching TRBD1. Germline loops: CDR1 SGHNT, CDR2 YENEEA. V was clipped by 5 bases and J by 6 bases; unmatched bases: 12. CDR3 length: 15 residues.

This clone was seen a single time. The CDR3, as DNA: TGCAGCGTCCACGACAGGGATTCCTACAATGAGCAGTTCTTC. Translating gives CSVHDRDSYNEQFF. The chain links TRBV29-1 to TRBJ2-1; TRBD1 matches 7 bases. Per the germline V gene, CDR1 is SQVTM and CDR2 is ANQGSEA. With 6 bases clipped from V and 1 base from J, the junction kept 6 bases outside the gene matches. This CDR3 is built from 14 residues.

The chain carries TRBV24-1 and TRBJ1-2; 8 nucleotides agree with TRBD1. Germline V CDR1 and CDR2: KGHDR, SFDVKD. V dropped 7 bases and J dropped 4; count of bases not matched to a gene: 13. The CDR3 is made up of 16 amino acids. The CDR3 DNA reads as TGTGCCACCAGCGAAGGACAGGGCGTTCCTACCTATGGCTACACCTTC. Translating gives CATSEGQGVPTYGYTF.

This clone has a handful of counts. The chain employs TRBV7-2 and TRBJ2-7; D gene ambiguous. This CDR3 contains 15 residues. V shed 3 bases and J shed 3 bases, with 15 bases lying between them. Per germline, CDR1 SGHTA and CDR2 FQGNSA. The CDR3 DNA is TGTGCCAGCAGCTTTCGGCCCTATGTCGACTACGAGCAGTACTTC. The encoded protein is CASSFRPYVDYEQYF.

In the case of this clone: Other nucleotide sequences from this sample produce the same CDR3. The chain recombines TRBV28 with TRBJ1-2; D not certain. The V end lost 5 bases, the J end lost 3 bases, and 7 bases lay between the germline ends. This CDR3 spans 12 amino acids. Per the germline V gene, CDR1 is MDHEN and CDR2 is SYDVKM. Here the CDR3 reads CASSPSDYGYTF. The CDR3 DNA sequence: TGTGCCAGCAGTCCCTCAGACTATGGCTACACCTTC.

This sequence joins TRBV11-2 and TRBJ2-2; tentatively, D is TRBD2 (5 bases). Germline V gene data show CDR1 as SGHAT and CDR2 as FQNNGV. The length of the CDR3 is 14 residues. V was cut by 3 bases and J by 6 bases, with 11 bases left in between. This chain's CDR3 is CASSFRGVAGELFF. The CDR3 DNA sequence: TGTGCCAGCAGCTTCCGGGGTGTAGCCGGGGAGCTGTTTTTT.

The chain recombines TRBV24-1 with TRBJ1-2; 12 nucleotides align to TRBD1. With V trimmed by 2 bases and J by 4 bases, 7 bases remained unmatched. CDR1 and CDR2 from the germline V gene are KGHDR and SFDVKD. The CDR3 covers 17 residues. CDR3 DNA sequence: TGTGCCACCAGTGATTCCGGGACAGGGGGCTTCGGCTATGGCTACACCTTC. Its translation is CATSDSGTGGFGYGYTF.

The CDR3 DNA reads as TGTGCCAGCAGCCCAAGATCAGGGCAGCACTACAATGAGCAGTTCTTC. This translates into CASSPRSGQHYNEQFF. This chain connects TRBV11-3 to TRBJ2-1, with D tentatively TRBD1 (5 bases). Trimming removed 5 bases from V and 3 bases from J, with 17 bases in between. The length of the CDR3 is 16 residues. The germline gives CDR1 SGHNT, CDR2 YENEEA.

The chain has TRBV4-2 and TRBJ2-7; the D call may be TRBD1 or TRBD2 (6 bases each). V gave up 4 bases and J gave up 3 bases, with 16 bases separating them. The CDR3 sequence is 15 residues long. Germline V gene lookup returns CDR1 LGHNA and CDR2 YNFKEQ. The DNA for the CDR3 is TGTGCCAGCAGCCCGAGTAGCGGAGGGGGCTACGAGCAGTACTTC. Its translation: CASSPSSGGGYEQYF.

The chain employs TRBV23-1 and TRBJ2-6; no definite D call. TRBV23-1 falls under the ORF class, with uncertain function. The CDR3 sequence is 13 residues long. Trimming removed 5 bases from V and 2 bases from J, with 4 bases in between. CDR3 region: CASSDAGANVLTF. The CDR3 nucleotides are TGCGCCAGCAGTGATGCTGGGGCCAACGTCCTGACTTTC.

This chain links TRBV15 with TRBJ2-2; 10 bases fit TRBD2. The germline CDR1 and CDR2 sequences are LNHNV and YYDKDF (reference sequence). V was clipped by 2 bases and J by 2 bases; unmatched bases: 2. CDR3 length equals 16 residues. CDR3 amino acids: CATSRWTSGNTGELFF. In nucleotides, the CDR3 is TGTGCCACCAGCAGATGGACTAGCGGAAACACCGGGGAGCTGTTTTTT.

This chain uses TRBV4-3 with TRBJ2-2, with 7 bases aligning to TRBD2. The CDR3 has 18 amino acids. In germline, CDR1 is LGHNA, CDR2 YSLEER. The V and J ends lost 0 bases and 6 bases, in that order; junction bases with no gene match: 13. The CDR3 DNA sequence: TGCGCCAGCAGCCAAGACTTTTTCGGACTAGTGCTTGCCGGGGAGCTGTTTTTT. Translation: CASSQDFFGLVLAGELFF.

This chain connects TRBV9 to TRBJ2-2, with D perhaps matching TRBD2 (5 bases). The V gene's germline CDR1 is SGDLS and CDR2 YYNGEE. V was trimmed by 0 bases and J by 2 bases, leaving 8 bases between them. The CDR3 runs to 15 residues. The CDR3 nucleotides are TGTGCCAGCAGCGTAGACTGGACTAACACCGGGGAGCTGTTTTTT. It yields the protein CASSVDWTNTGELFF.

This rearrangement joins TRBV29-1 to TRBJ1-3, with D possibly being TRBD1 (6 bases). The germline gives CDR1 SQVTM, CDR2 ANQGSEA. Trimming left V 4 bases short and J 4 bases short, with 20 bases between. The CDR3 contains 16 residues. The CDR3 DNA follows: TGCAGCGTTGTCCCCCCAGGGGACTTTTCAGGAAACACCATATATTTT. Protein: CSVVPPGDFSGNTIYF.